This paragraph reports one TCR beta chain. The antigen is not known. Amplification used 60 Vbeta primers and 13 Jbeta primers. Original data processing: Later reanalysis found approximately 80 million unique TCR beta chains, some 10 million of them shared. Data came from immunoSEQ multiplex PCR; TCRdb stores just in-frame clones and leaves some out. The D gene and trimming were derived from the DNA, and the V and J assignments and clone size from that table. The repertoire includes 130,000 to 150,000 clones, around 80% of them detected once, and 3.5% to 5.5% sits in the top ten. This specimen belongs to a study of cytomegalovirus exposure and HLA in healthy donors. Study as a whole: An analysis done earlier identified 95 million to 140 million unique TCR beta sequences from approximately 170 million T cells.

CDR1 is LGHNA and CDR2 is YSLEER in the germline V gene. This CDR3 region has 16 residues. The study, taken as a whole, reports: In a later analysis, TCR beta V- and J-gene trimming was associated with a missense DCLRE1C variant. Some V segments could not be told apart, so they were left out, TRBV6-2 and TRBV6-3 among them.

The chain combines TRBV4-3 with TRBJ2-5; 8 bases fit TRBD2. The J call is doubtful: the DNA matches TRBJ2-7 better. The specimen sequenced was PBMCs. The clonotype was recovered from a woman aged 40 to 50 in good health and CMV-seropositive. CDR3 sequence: CASSQDPRTSHYEQYF. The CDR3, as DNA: TGCGCCAGCAGCCAAGATCCCCGGACTAGCCACTACGAGCAGTACTTC.